This T cell receptor beta chain was sequenced during a study of blood T cell repertoires in COVID-19. Overall study context: The study drew acute and convalescent COVID-19 samples from the United States, Italy and Spain.

The CDR3 loop spans 15 amino acids. J lost 5 bases, V lost 5 bases, and 10 bases had no gene match. Germline V gene sequence: CDR1 SGHTA, CDR2 FQGTGA. In the source study's methods: Reference gene primer amplification yielded estimated nucleated cell counts. Generated by immunoSEQ multiplex PCR, the TCRdb table keeps only in-frame clones and is missing some. That table furnishes V, J and clone size, whereas the DNA furnished D and trimming. The sample has approximately 85,000 clones; about 92% are singletons. The clonotype was recovered from a woman aged 55 to 70 with active COVID-19. This rearrangement joins TRBV7-3 to TRBJ2-5; 8 nucleotides agree with TRBD2. The sequenced sample consisted of peripheral blood. In DNA, the CDR3 is TGTGCCAGCAGCGCGACTAGCGCGAATGGCGAGACCCAGTACTTC. This codes for CASSATSANGETQYF.